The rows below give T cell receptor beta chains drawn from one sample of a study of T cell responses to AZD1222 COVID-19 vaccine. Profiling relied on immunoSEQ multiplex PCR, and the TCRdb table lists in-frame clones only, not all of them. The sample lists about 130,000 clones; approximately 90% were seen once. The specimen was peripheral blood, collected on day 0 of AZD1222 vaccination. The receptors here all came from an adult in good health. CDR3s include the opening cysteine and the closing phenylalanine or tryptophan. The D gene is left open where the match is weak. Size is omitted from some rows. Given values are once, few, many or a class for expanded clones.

DNA: TGTGCTAGTGGCTACGGTTCTGGAAACACCATATATTTT
CDR3: CASGYGSGNTIYF
J: TRBJ1-3
V: TRBV12-5
D: NA
size: NA
length: 13

DNA: TGTGCCAGTAGGAGGACAGGTCCGCAAGAGACCCAGTACTTC
CDR3: CASRRTGPQETQYF
J: TRBJ2-5
V: TRBV19
D: TRBD1
size: NA
length: 14

DNA: TGTGCCAGCAGCTTAGCGCTCGCGGGGGAGACCATGTTTTTT
CDR3: CASSLALAGETMFF
J: TRBJ2-2
V: TRBV7-2
D: TRBD2
size: once
length: 14

DNA: TGTGCCAGCAGTGAAGATGGTACAGACTACAATGAGCAGTTCTTC
CDR3: CASSEDGTDYNEQFF
J: TRBJ2-1
V: TRBV2
D: NA
size: once
length: 15

DNA: TGTGCCAGCTCCTTCAGACAGGGGTACGAGCAGTACTTC
CDR3: CASSFRQGYEQYF
J: TRBJ2-7
V: TRBV6-5
D: TRBD1
size: once
length: 13

DNA: TGCGCCAGCGGACAGGGCGTGCATTCACCCCTCCACTTT
CDR3: CASGQGVHSPLHF
J: TRBJ1-6
V: TRBV10-1
D: TRBD1
size: NA
length: 13

DNA: TGTGCCAGCACTGCCCCGGGACTAGCGGTAATAGCCAAAAACATTCAGTACTTC
CDR3: CASTAPGLAVIAKNIQYF
J: TRBJ2-4
V: TRBV5-8
D: TRBD2
size: medium-sized
length: 18

DNA: TGTGCCAGCAGCGTAGCGAGGATCCCGGACACTGAAGCTTTCTTT
CDR3: CASSVARIPDTEAFF
J: TRBJ1-1
V: TRBV9
D: NA
size: once
length: 15

DNA: TGTGCCAGCAGCCCAGAACGAGGGCGATCCTATGGCTACACCTTC
CDR3: CASSPERGRSYGYTF
J: TRBJ1-2
V: TRBV7-2
D: NA
size: NA
length: 15

DNA: TGTGCCAGCAGGGGTGGGGGGACATATCAGCCCCAGCATTTT
CDR3: CASRGGGTYQPQHF
J: TRBJ1-5
V: TRBV6-5
D: NA
size: NA
length: 14

DNA: TGTGCCAGCAGCCATCTGGCTAGCGAGGGCACCGGGGAGCTGTTTTTT
CDR3: CASSHLASEGTGELFF
J: TRBJ2-2
V: TRBV14
D: NA
size: many
length: 16

DNA: TGTGCCAGCAGCTTAGTGGTGGGCCTGGGAGGCTACGAGCAGTACTTC
CDR3: CASSLVVGLGGYEQYF
J: TRBJ2-7
V: TRBV7-2
D: NA
size: NA
length: 16

DNA: TGTGCCAGCAGCTTAGCCGGGACCATCTACAATGAGCAGTTCTTC
CDR3: CASSLAGTIYNEQFF
J: TRBJ2-1
V: TRBV7-2
D: NA
size: NA
length: 15

DNA: TGTGCCAGCAAGGGACAACCGAACTATGGCTACACCTTC
CDR3: CASKGQPNYGYTF
J: TRBJ1-2
V: TRBV5-6
D: NA
size: NA
length: 13

DNA: TGTGCCAGCAGCGGGGGTACCGGCCCACCTTATGGCTACACCTTC
CDR3: CASSGGTGPPYGYTF
J: TRBJ1-2
V: TRBV9
D: NA
size: NA
length: 15

DNA: TGCGCCAGCAGCGTCGGGGGGGGTGATAGCAATCAGCCCCAGCATTTT
CDR3: CASSVGGGDSNQPQHF
J: TRBJ1-5
V: TRBV4-1
D: NA
size: NA
length: 16

DNA: TGTGCCTACGGGACAGAGCTAGTTTCGCCCCAGCATTTT
CDR3: CAYGTELVSPQHF
J: TRBJ1-5
V: TRBV30
D: TRBD1
size: NA
length: 13

DNA: TGTGCCAGCAGCCCCGGTCTAGCGGGGGTACAAGAGACCCAGTACTTC
CDR3: CASSPGLAGVQETQYF
J: TRBJ2-5
V: TRBV7-9
D: TRBD2
size: NA
length: 16

DNA: TGTGCCAGCACCCCGGGACCCAGCTTAGATACGCAGTATTTT
CDR3: CASTPGPSLDTQYF
J: TRBJ2-3
V: TRBV6-5
D: NA
size: NA
length: 14

DNA: TGTGCCAGCAGCTTGGGCCTTACCGAAAGCTCCTATAATTCACCCCTCCACTTT
CDR3: CASSLGLTESSYNSPLHF
J: TRBJ1-6
V: TRBV5-4
D: NA
size: once
length: 18

DNA: TGTGCCACCATCTCCCCCAGGGGGGCCTACGAGCAGTACTTC
CDR3: CATISPRGAYEQYF
J: TRBJ2-7
V: TRBV2
D: NA
size: NA
length: 14

DNA: TGTGCCAGCAGTCCGGGGACAGGCAATCAGCCCCAGCATTTT
CDR3: CASSPGTGNQPQHF
J: TRBJ1-5
V: TRBV27
D: TRBD1
size: once
length: 14

DNA: TGTGCCAGCAGTCATATGGGACAGGGGGACCTACTCTTCACAGATACGCAGTATTTT
CDR3: CASSHMGQGDLLFTDTQYF
J: TRBJ2-3
V: TRBV28
D: TRBD1
size: NA
length: 19

DNA: TGCGCCAGCAGCCAAGACCCAGGGGGCTACGAGCAGTACTTC
CDR3: CASSQDPGGYEQYF
J: TRBJ2-7
V: TRBV4-1
D: TRBD1
size: NA
length: 14

DNA: TGTGCCAGCAGTTCGGGGGCAACTAATGAAAAACTGTTTTTT
CDR3: CASSSGATNEKLFF
J: TRBJ1-4
V: TRBV28
D: NA
size: NA
length: 14

DNA: TGCGCCAGCAGCCAAAACAGGGTTCGCAACACCATATATTTT
CDR3: CASSQNRVRNTIYF
J: TRBJ1-3
V: TRBV4-3
D: NA
size: NA
length: 14

DNA: TGTGCCAGCAACGCGGGGAGTGTCTCCAATTCACCCCTCCACTTT
CDR3: CASNAGSVSNSPLHF
J: TRBJ1-6
V: TRBV2
D: NA
size: NA
length: 15

DNA: TGCGCCAGCAGCCAAGAGTCTGACGGCCTACACCTACTAGACACCGGGGAGCTGTTTTTT
CDR3: CASSQESDGLHLLDTGELFF
J: TRBJ2-2
V: TRBV4-3
D: NA
size: NA
length: 20

DNA: TGCGCCAGCAGCTTTGGGGACTCTGAAAAACTGTTTTTT
CDR3: CASSFGDSEKLFF
J: TRBJ1-4
V: TRBV5-1
D: NA
size: NA
length: 13

DNA: TGCGCCAGCAGCCAAGATCCCGGGGGTTACACCGGGGAGCTGTTTTTT
CDR3: CASSQDPGGYTGELFF
J: TRBJ2-2
V: TRBV4-1
D: NA
size: NA
length: 16

DNA: TGTGCCAGCAGCCAATACCCCGGGACAGGGACAGATACGCAGTATTTT
CDR3: CASSQYPGTGTDTQYF
J: TRBJ2-3
V: TRBV7-2
D: TRBD1
size: NA
length: 16